This T cell receptor beta chain is from a study of CD8+ T cells in alopecia areata. Study-level results: Scalp clonality, along with expanded CD8+ clones among the top 100, was significantly decreased by tofacitinib.

cDNA prepared by RNA extraction and subsequent reverse transcription served as the template for sequencing. Sequencing was performed with immunoSEQ multiplex PCR; in TCRdb, only in-frame clones are kept and a portion is missing. The data contain 150,000 to 200,000 clones, 50% to 65% of them singletons. Treatment described: oral pan-JAK inhibitor, 5-10 mg twice daily. Patients with alopecia areata provided lesional scalp punch biopsies as well as peripheral blood. A FACSAria was used to sort CD4+ and CD8+ T cells. These cells came from PBMCs. Points on this clone: The antigen remains undetermined.

The material sequenced was CD8+ T cells sorted from blood, taken at week 24, from a patient treated with tofacitinib. The sequence was collected from a human donor with alopecia areata.

In DNA, the CDR3 is TGCGCCAGCAGCCAAGATCGGGGGGAGGAAAACATTCAGTACTTC. Protein: CASSQDRGEENIQYF. The rearrangement joins TRBV4-3 to TRBJ2-4, with 7 bases that match TRBD2. V gave up 0 bases and J gave up 5 bases; unmatched junction bases: 4. Germline-derived CDR1 and CDR2 are LGHNA and YSLEER. CDR3 length: 15 residues.